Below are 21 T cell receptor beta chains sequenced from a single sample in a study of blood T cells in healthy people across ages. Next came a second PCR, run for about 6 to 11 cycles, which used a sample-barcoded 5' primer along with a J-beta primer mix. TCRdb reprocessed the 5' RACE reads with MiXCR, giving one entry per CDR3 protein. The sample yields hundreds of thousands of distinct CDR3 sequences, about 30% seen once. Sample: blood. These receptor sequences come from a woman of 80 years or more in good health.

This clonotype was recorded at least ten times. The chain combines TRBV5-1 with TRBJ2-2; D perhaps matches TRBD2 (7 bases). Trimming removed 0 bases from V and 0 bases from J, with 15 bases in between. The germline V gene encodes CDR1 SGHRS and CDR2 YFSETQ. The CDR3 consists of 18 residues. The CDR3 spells CASSLARRGPTNTGELFF. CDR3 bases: TGCGCCAGCAGCTTGGCTCGGCGGGGGCCGACGAACACCGGGGAGCTGTTTTTT.

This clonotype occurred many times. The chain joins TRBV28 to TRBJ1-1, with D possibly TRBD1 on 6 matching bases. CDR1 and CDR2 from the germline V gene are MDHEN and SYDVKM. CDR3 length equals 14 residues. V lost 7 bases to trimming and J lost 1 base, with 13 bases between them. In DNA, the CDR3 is TGTGCCAGCAAACTTCAGGGGCAGAACACTGAAGCTTTCTTT. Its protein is CASKLQGQNTEAFF.

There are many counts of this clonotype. Written as DNA, the CDR3 is TGTGCCAGCAGGCCGGGACAGGGGGCTTCTGGGGCCAACGTCCTGACTTTC. Amino acids: CASRPGQGASGANVLTF. The rearrangement joins TRBV7-9 to TRBJ2-6; the match to TRBD1 covers 12 bases. V was pared by 6 bases and J by 1 base, with 4 bases of the junction left unmatched. The CDR3 length is 17 residues. Germline V CDR1 and CDR2: SEHNR, FQNEAQ (reference sequence).

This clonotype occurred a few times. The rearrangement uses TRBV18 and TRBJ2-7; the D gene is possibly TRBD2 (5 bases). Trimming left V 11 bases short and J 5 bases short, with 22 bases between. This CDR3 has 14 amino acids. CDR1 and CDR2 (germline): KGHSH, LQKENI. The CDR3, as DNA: TGTGCCTGTCTGTCACCAACTAGTGCACACGAGCAGTACTTC. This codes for CACLSPTSAHEQYF.

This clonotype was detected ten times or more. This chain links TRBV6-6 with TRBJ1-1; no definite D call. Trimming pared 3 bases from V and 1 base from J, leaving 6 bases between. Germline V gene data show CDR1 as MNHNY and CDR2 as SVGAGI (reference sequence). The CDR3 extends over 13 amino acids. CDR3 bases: TGTGCCAGCAGTTATACAGAGAACACTGAAGCTTTCTTT. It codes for CASSYTENTEAFF.

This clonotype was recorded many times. The CDR3 DNA sequence: TGCAGTGCTAGAGATCGAAAGGGAAAGACAGATACGCAGTATTTT. Protein: CSARDRKGKTDTQYF. The V and J genes are TRBV20-1 and TRBJ2-3; D not certain. The V end lost 0 bases, the J end lost 3 bases, and 13 bases lay between the germline ends. CDR3 length: 15 residues. The germline gives CDR1 DFQATT, CDR2 SNEGSKA (reference sequence).

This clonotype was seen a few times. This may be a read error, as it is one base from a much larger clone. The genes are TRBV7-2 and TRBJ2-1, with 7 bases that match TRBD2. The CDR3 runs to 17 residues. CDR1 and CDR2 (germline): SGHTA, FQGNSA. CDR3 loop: CASTSRDPGLSYNERFF. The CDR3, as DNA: TGTGCCAGCACATCACGAGACCCGGGACTATCGTACAATGAGCGGTTCTTC.

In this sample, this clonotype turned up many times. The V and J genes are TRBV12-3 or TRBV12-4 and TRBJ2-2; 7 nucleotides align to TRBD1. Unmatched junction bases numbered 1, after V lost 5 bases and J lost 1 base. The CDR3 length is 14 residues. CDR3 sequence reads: CASSQGVNTGELFF. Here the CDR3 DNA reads TGTGCCAGCAGTCAGGGGGTGAACACCGGGGAGCTGTTTTTT.

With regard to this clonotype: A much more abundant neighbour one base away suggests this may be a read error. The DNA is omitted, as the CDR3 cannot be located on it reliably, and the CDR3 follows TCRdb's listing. Here the CDR3 reads CASSPGVARGASDTRYF. This chain links TRBV27 with TRBJ2-3; the D call in the table, TRBD1, was not verified against the DNA. CDR1 is MNHEY and CDR2 is SMNVEV in the germline V gene (reference sequence). Both ends counted, the CDR3 spans 17 residues.

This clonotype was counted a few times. The CDR3 sequence: CASSHIAGPSYNEQFF. CDR3 bases: TGCGCCAGCAGCCATATAGCGGGCCCTTCTTACAATGAGCAGTTCTTC. The V and J genes are TRBV4-1 and TRBJ2-1; 7 nucleotides agree with TRBD2. Per the germline V gene, CDR1 is MGHRA and CDR2 is YSYEKL. The CDR3 loop spans 16 amino acids. V lost 3 bases to trimming and J lost 4 bases; unmatched junction nucleotides: 9.

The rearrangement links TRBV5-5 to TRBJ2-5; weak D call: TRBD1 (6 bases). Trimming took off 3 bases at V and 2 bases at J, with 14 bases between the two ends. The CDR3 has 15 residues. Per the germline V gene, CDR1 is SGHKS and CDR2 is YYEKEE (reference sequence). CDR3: CASSSGDREQETQYF. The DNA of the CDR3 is TGTGCCAGCAGCTCAGGGGATCGAGAGCAAGAGACCCAGTACTTC.

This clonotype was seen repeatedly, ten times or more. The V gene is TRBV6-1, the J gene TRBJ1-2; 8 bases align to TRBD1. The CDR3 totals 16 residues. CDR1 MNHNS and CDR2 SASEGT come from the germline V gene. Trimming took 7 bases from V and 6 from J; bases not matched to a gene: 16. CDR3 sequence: CASNPVRDRKRHGYTF. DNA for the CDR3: TGTGCCAGCAACCCGGTCAGGGACAGGAAGCGGCATGGCTACACCTTC.

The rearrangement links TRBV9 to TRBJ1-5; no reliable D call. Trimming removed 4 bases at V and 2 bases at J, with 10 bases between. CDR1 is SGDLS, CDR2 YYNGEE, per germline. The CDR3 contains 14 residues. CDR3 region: CASSPPGRNQPQHF. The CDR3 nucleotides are TGTGCCAGCAGCCCACCGGGCCGCAATCAGCCCCAGCATTTT.

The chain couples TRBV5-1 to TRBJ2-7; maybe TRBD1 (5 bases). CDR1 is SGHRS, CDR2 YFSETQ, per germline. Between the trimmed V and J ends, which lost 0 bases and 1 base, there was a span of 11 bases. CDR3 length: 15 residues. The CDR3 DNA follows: TGCGCCAGCAGCTTGGTGGCGGACACATCCTACGAGCAGTACTTC. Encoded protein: CASSLVADTSYEQYF. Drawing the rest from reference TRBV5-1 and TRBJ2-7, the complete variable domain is KAGVTQTPRYLIKTRGQQVTLSCSPISGHRSVSWYQQTPGQGLQFLFEYFSETQRNKGNFPGRFSGRQFSNSRSEMNVSTLELGDSALYLCASSLVADTSYEQYFGPGTRLTVT.

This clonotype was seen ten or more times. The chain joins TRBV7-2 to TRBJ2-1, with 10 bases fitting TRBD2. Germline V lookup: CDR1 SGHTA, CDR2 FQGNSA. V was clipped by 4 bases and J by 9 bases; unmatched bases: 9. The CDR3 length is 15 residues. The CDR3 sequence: CASSSVGLATTEQFF. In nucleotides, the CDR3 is TGTGCCAGCAGCTCAGTGGGACTAGCGACAACTGAGCAGTTCTTC.

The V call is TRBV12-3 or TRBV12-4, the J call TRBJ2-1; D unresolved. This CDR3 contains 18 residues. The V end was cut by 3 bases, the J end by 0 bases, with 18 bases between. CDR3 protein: CASSFLTRSQSSYNEQFF. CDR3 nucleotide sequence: TGTGCCAGCAGTTTTCTAACTCGTAGCCAGAGCTCCTACAATGAGCAGTTCTTC.

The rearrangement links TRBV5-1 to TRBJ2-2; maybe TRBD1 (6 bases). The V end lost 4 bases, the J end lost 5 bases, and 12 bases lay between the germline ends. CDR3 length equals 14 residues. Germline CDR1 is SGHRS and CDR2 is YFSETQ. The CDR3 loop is CASSVDSQTGELFF. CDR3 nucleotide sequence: TGCGCCAGCAGCGTGGACAGTCAGACCGGGGAGCTGTTTTTT.

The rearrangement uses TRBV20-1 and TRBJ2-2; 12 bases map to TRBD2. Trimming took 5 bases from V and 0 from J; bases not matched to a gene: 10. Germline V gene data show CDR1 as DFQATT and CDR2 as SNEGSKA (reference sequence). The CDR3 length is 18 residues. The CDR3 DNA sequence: TGCAGTGCTCAAGATCGACTAGCGGGGGCCGCGAACACCGGGGAGCTGTTTTTT. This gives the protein CSAQDRLAGAANTGELFF.

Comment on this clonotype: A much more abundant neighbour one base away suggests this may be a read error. The CDR3 DNA follows: TGCGCCAGCAGGTCTGCCCAGGCGTACAATGAGCAGTACTTC. Its protein product is CASRSAQAYNEQYF. This chain uses TRBV5-1 with TRBJ2-7; D not certain. The CDR3 contains 14 residues. V gave up 5 bases and J gave up 7 bases, with 19 bases separating them. Germline V gives CDR1 SGHRS, CDR2 YFSETQ.

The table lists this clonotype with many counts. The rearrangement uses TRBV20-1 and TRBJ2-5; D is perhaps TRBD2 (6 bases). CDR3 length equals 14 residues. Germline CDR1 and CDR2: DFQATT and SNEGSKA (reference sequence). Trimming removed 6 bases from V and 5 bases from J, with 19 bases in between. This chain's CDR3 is CSAAGDGLRETQYF. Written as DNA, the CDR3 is TGCAGTGCAGCGGGCGACGGGCTTCGTGAGACCCAGTACTTC.

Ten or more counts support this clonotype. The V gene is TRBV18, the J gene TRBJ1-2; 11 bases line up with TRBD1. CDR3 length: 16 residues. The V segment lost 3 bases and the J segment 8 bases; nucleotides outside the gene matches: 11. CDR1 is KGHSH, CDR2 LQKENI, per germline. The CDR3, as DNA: TGTGCCAGCTCACCCGGACAGGGGGCCTCTTCGGAAGGCTACACCTTC. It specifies CASSPGQGASSEGYTF.